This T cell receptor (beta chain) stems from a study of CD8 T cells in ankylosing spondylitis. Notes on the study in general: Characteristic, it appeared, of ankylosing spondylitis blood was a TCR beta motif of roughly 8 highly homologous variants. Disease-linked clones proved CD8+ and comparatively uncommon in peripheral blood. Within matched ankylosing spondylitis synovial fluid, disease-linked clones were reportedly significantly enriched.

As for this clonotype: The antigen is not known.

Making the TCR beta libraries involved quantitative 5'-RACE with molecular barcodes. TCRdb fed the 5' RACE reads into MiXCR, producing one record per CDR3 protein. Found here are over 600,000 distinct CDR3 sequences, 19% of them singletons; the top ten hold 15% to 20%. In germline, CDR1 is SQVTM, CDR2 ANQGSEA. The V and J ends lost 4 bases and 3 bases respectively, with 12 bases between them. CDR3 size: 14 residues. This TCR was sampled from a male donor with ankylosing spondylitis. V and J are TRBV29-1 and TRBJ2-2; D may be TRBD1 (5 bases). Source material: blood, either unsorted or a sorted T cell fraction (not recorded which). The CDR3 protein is CSVGAGRYTGELFF. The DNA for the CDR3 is TGCAGCGTTGGGGCAGGGCGGTACACCGGGGAGCTGTTTTTT.